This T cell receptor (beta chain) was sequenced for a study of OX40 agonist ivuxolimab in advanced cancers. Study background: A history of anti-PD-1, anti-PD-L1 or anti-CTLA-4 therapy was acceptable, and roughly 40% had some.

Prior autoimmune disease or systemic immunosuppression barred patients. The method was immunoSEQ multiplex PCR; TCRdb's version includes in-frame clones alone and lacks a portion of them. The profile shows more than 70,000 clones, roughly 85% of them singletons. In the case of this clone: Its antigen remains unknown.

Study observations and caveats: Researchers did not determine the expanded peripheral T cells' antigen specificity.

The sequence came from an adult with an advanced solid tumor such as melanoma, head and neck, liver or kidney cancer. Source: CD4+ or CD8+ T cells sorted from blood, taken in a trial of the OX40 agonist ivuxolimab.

CDR3 DNA sequence: TGTGCCAGCTCACAGACAGGTCGACAAGAGACCCAGTACTTC. Residues: CASSQTGRQETQYF. The V and J genes are TRBV18 and TRBJ2-5; tentatively, D is TRBD1 (6 bases). The CDR3 is 14 amino acids. The ends were cut back, 4 bases at V and 2 bases at J, with 11 bases in the middle. Germline V CDR1 and CDR2: KGHSH, LQKENI.